Shown below are 27 T cell receptor beta chains from a single sample sequenced in a study of T cells in Graves' hyperthyroidism and ophthalmopathy. Researchers took RNA transcripts and amplified the TCR beta CDR3 regions from them. First-round RT-PCR with HTBI primers amplified the TCR CDR3 region. TCRdb itself ran the multiplex PCR reads through MiXCR, one entry per CDR3 protein. The profile shows more than 500,000 distinct CDR3 sequences, under 20% of them singletons. Material: blood. Every receptor here comes from a woman aged 25 to 39 with Graves' hyperthyroidism.

CDR3 sequence: CSVVDTYEQYF. In DNA form, the CDR3 reads TGCAGCGTTGTGGACACCTACGAGCAGTACTTC. V gene TRBV29-1 combines with J gene TRBJ2-7, with a weak D call TRBD1 (5 bases). Germline CDR1 is SQVTM and CDR2 is ANQGSEA. The CDR3 contains 11 residues. Trimming removed 4 bases at V and 2 bases at J, with 6 bases between.

This clonotype was seen a few times. The J gene is TRBJ2-7, the V gene TRBV29-1, with 7 bases that match TRBD1. In germline, CDR1 is SQVTM, CDR2 ANQGSEA. V lost 6 bases to trimming and J lost 4 bases; unmatched junction nucleotides: 6. The CDR3 is 12 amino acids. The CDR3 spells CSVRMTGYEQYF. CDR3 sequence (DNA): TGCAGCGTCCGAATGACAGGGTACGAGCAGTACTTC.

This clonotype was observed many times. The chain employs TRBV5-1 and TRBJ2-1; D call uncertain. The length of the CDR3 is 12 residues. V was pared by 3 bases and J by 5 bases, with 6 bases between. Looked up from germline, CDR1 is SGHRS and CDR2 is YFSETQ. CDR3 in DNA: TGCGCCAGCAGCTCCGCAGACAATGAGCAGTTCTTC. Residues: CASSSADNEQFF.

This clonotype was observed many times. The chain carries TRBV27 and TRBJ1-1; D gene unclear. The CDR3 spans 13 residues. V was clipped by 6 bases and J by 1 base, with 9 bases between them. The germline gives CDR1 MNHEY, CDR2 SMNVEV (reference sequence). The CDR3 DNA reads as TGTGCCAGCAGCACCGGACCGAACACTGAAGCTTTCTTT. Translating gives CASSTGPNTEAFF.

This clonotype was detected a few times. The chain uses TRBV29-1 and TRBJ1-3; D gene uncertain. V was shortened by 3 bases and J by 1 base, with 13 bases between the two germline ends. Germline-derived CDR1 and CDR2 are SQVTM and ANQGSEA. The CDR3 totals 15 residues. The CDR3 sequence: CSVEEWWGSGNTIYF. CDR3 nucleotide sequence: TGCAGCGTTGAGGAATGGTGGGGATCTGGAAACACCATATATTTT.

On this clonotype itself: A much larger clone sits a single nucleotide away, making a read error possible. V is TRBV29-1 and J is TRBJ2-3; 9 bases align to TRBD2. This CDR3 region has 14 residues. With V trimmed by 1 base and J by 8 bases, 7 bases remained unmatched. The germline gives CDR1 SQVTM, CDR2 ANQGSEA. CDR3 in amino acids: CSVEGREGASTQYF. The CDR3 nucleotides are TGCAGCGTTGAAGGGCGGGAGGGGGCCAGTACGCAGTATTTT.

This clonotype has a handful of counts. The chain couples TRBV9 to TRBJ1-1; possible D gene TRBD1, 5 bases. Germline-derived CDR1 and CDR2 are SGDLS and YYNGEE. This CDR3 region has 15 residues. V lost 4 bases, J lost 4 bases, and 17 bases lay in between. This chain's CDR3 is CASSPAGVGGTEAFF. The CDR3 coding sequence is TGTGCCAGCAGCCCCGCGGGGGTGGGTGGCACTGAAGCTTTCTTT. Based on the CDR3 plus reference TRBV9 and TRBJ1-1, the full variable domain is DSGVTQTPKHLITATGQRVTLRCSPRSGDLSVYWYQQSLDQGLQFLIQYYNGEERAKGNILERFSAQQFPDLHSELNLSSLELGDSALYFCASSPAGVGGTEAFFGQGTRLTVV.

This clonotype was picked up many times. This chain uses TRBV9 with TRBJ2-5; TRBD1 agrees at 9 bases. This CDR3 spans 14 amino acids. The germline V gene encodes CDR1 SGDLS and CDR2 YYNGEE. V shed 5 bases and J 4 bases; nucleotides not matched to a gene: 6. The CDR3 reads CASSATGGRETQYF. In DNA form, the CDR3 reads TGTGCCAGCAGTGCGACAGGGGGACGAGAGACCCAGTACTTC.

This clonotype was counted between two and nine times. The chain joins TRBV30 to TRBJ2-3; no definite D call. Germline loops: CDR1 GTSNPN, CDR2 SVGIG (reference sequence). This CDR3 has 13 residues. The germline V and J ends were trimmed by 0 bases and 4 bases, with 8 bases remaining between them. CDR3 bases: TGTGCCTGGAGTGTAGATTCGGCAGATACGCAGTATTTT. It specifies CAWSVDSADTQYF.

This clonotype was counted at least ten times. The CDR3 loop reads CASSLGRGEEKLFF. The CDR3 DNA is TGTGCCAGCAGCTTGGGCAGGGGGGAAGAAAAACTGTTTTTT. This rearrangement joins TRBV7-2 to TRBJ1-4; 7 positions agree with TRBD1. Germline CDR1 is SGHTA and CDR2 is FQGNSA. V lost 3 bases and J lost 8; bases outside the gene matches: 6. The CDR3 is made up of 14 amino acids.

Worth noting for this clonotype: A much larger clone lies one base from this, so it may be a read error. The chain recombines TRBV2 with TRBJ1-4; maybe TRBD1 (5 bases). CDR3 length: 12 residues. The V end was cut by 6 bases, the J end by 12 bases, with 14 bases between. Germline assignment: CDR1 SNHLY and CDR2 FYNNEI. CDR3 DNA: TGTGCCAGCAGGGGGGTGGAAGAAGAACTGTTTTTT. The encoded protein is CASRGVEEELFF. Complete variable domain (other parts from reference TRBV2 and TRBJ1-4): EPEVTQTPSHQVTQMGQEVILRCVPISNHLYFYWYRQILGQKVEFLVSFYNNEISEKSEIFDDQFSVERPDGSNFTLKIRSTKLEDSAMYFCASRGVEEELFFGSGTQLSVL.

This sequence joins TRBV27 and TRBJ2-7, with 10 bases aligning to TRBD1. Germline CDR1 MNHEY, CDR2 SMNVEV (reference sequence). This CDR3 comprises 14 residues. V gave up 3 bases and J gave up 5 bases; unmatched junction bases: 4. The CDR3: CASSLGDRGNEQYF. The DNA for the CDR3 is TGTGCCAGCAGTTTGGGGGACAGGGGTAACGAGCAGTACTTC.

The rearrangement joins TRBV4-3 to TRBJ1-5; 7 nucleotides match TRBD1. J lost 5 bases, V lost 0 bases, and 4 bases had no gene match. The V gene's germline CDR1 is LGHNA and CDR2 YSLEER. The CDR3 contains 15 residues. The CDR3 sequence: CASSQERQGDQPQHF. In DNA, the CDR3 is TGCGCCAGCAGCCAAGAAAGACAGGGAGATCAGCCCCAGCATTTT.

This clonotype was observed a handful of times. V gene TRBV11-2 combines with J gene TRBJ2-2, with TRBD2 identical over 11 bases. The CDR3 runs 18 residues. CDR1 is SGHAT, CDR2 FQNNGV, per germline. The V and J ends lost 2 bases and 3 bases, in that order; junction bases with no gene match: 8. The CDR3 nucleotides read TGTGCCAGCAGCTTATTTAGCGGGAGGGCCCGGGACACCGGGGAGCTGTTTTTT. Its protein product is CASSLFSGRARDTGELFF.

CDR3 nucleotide sequence: TGTGCCAGCAGCCAAAACCTGGGCTCTGGAAACACCATATATTTT. It specifies CASSQNLGSGNTIYF. The V and J genes are TRBV4-2 and TRBJ1-3; D uncertain. Trimming left V 2 bases short and J 0 bases short, with 8 bases between. Germline lookup yields CDR1 LGHNA and CDR2 YNFKEQ. The CDR3 runs 15 residues.

In this sample, this clonotype turned up many times. V usage is TRBV12-3 or TRBV12-4 and J usage is TRBJ2-3, with TRBD2 as a possible D gene (5 bases). The length of the CDR3 is 14 residues. V shed 3 bases and J shed 3 bases, with 10 bases lying between them. CDR3 nucleotide sequence: TGTGCCAGCAGTTTCGACCTAGCAACAGATACGCAGTATTTT. Translating it yields CASSFDLATDTQYF.

This clonotype showed up just a few times. This may be a read error: a much more frequent sequence differs by one nucleotide. The chain carries TRBV7-3 and TRBJ2-3, with D perhaps matching TRBD1 (5 bases). This CDR3 has 19 residues. Germline V CDR1 and CDR2: SGHTA, FQGTGA. Trimming took 1 base from V and 0 from J, leaving 20 bases between them. The CDR3 coding sequence is TGTGCCAGCAGCTTAAGGGGCCGAACCGACGGCACTAGCACAGATACGCAGTATTTT. Translation gives CASSLRGRTDGTSTDTQYF.

V is TRBV6-5 and J is TRBJ1-6, with D maybe TRBD1 (5 bases). Germline V CDR1 and CDR2: MNHEY, SVGAGI. V was pared by 7 bases and J by 7 bases, with 17 bases between. The CDR3 sequence is 15 residues long. The CDR3 reads CASTSAGTVNSPLHF. In DNA form, the CDR3 reads TGTGCCAGCACTTCTGCCGGGACGGTAAATTCACCCCTCCACTTT.

The chain carries TRBV19 and TRBJ2-5; D not certain. V lost 6 bases and J 5 bases, leaving 7 bases between the germline ends. Germline assignment: CDR1 LNHDA and CDR2 SQIVND (reference sequence). This CDR3 contains 11 residues. CDR3 amino acids: CASRATETQYF. CDR3 DNA sequence: TGTGCCAGTAGGGCCACCGAGACCCAGTACTTC.

This clonotype was seen repeatedly, ten times or more. CDR3 bases: TGTGCCAGCAGTCGTCGTACAGGGGTGCCCCAGCATTTT. This codes for CASSRRTGVPQHF. This chain links TRBV2 with TRBJ1-5; 7 bases agree with TRBD1. V dropped 5 bases and J dropped 9; count of bases not matched to a gene: 7. Germline CDR1 is SNHLY and CDR2 is FYNNEI. The CDR3 is made up of 13 amino acids. Supplemented by reference TRBV2 and TRBJ1-5, the full variable domain reads EPEVTQTPSHQVTQMGQEVILRCVPISNHLYFYWYRQILGQKVEFLVSFYNNEISEKSEIFDDQFSVERPDGSNFTLKIRSTKLEDSAMYFCASSRRTGVPQHFGDGTRLSIL.

This clonotype came up a few times. The chain has TRBV5-1 and TRBJ2-3; 12 bases map to TRBD2. Germline CDR1 and CDR2: SGHRS and YFSETQ. Trimming cost V 5 bases and J 4 bases; bases outside gene matches: 8. The CDR3 runs to 16 residues. CDR3 amino acids: CASRTGLAGNSDTQYF. CDR3 nucleotide sequence: TGCGCCAGCAGAACCGGACTAGCGGGGAACTCAGATACGCAGTATTTT.

This clonotype occurred a few times. This chain uses TRBV12-3 or TRBV12-4 with TRBJ2-7; maybe TRBD2 (7 bases). The germline V and J ends were trimmed by 7 bases and 3 bases, with 16 bases remaining between them. This CDR3 has 14 amino acids. The CDR3 coding sequence is TGTGCCAGCAAGGAGGGGGGGGGGGACTACGAGCAGTACTTC. Translated: CASKEGGGDYEQYF.

This clonotype was recorded a few times. Since a much larger clone is just one base distant, this may be a read error. The V gene is TRBV11-2, the J gene TRBJ2-1; maybe TRBD1 (6 bases). The CDR3 has 16 amino acids. The ends were cut back, 5 bases at V and 3 bases at J, with 17 bases in the middle. Germline V gives CDR1 SGHAT, CDR2 FQNNGV. This chain's CDR3 is CASSVRGRGSYNEQFF. Here the CDR3 DNA reads TGTGCCAGCAGCGTGAGGGGCAGGGGTAGCTACAATGAGCAGTTCTTC. The complete variable domain, with remaining parts taken from reference TRBV11-2 and TRBJ2-1, reads EAGVAQSPRYKIIEKRQSVAFWCNPISGHATLYWYQQILGQGPKLLIQFQNNGVVDDSQLPKDRFSAERLKGVDSTLKIQPAKLEDSAVYLCASSVRGRGSYNEQFFGPGTRLTVL.

This clonotype was counted at least ten times. J is TRBJ2-1 and V is TRBV30; D is perhaps TRBD2 (5 bases). Trimming removed 0 bases from V and 10 bases from J, with 10 bases in between. The length of the CDR3 is 12 residues. The germline CDR1 and CDR2 sequences are GTSNPN and SVGIG (reference sequence). The CDR3 DNA is TGTGCCTGGAGTGTAACTCGAGGGGAGCAGTTCTTC. Its translation is CAWSVTRGEQFF.

The V and J genes are TRBV29-1 and TRBJ2-5, with D possibly being TRBD1 (6 bases). Deletions cut 3 bases from V and 5 bases from J, with 25 bases between. The germline V gene has CDR1 SQVTM and CDR2 ANQGSEA. CDR3 size: 17 residues. CDR3 in DNA: TGCAGCGTTGACCAACTTACCGGGACAATCTATGGGGAGACCCAGTACTTC. Translation: CSVDQLTGTIYGETQYF.

This clonotype has a count of ten or more. This sequence joins TRBV28 and TRBJ2-7; either TRBD1 or TRBD2 may supply D (5 bases each). The CDR3 sequence is 15 residues long. V was shortened by 4 bases and J by 4 bases, with 17 bases between the two germline ends. Looked up from germline, CDR1 is MDHEN and CDR2 is SYDVKM. CDR3 sequence: CASSSGEGSVYEQYF. In DNA, the CDR3 is TGTGCCAGCAGTTCCGGAGAGGGGAGCGTATACGAGCAGTACTTC.

This clonotype was recorded a few times. This rearrangement joins TRBV4-2 to TRBJ2-3; D may be TRBD2 (5 bases). V lost 4 bases, J lost 1 base, and 12 bases lay in between. The CDR3 extends over 15 amino acids. Germline-derived CDR1 and CDR2 are LGHNA and YNFKEQ. Written as DNA, the CDR3 is TGTGCCAGCAGCCCCAGTTGGGAGCGCACAGATACGCAGTATTTT. Its protein is CASSPSWERTDTQYF.